The next 8 T cell receptor beta chains were all read from a single sample in a study of blood T cell repertoires in COVID-19. The repertoire was sequenced with immunoSEQ multiplex PCR; TCRdb's copy has only in-frame clones and lacks some. The sample lists over 90,000 clones, less than 85% occurring once. Sequencing was done on a sample of peripheral blood. Every receptor here comes from a man between 65 and 80 years old with COVID-19, enrolled during active disease.

The chain combines TRBV27 with TRBJ2-1; 10 bases fit TRBD1. CDR1 and CDR2 from the germline V gene are MNHEY and SMNVEV (reference sequence). This CDR3 is 15 amino acids long. J was trimmed by 8 bases and V by 0 bases; bases with no gene match: 4. The CDR3 DNA sequence: TGTGCCAGCAGTTTATCCGGGGACAGGGGCCATGAGCAGTTCTTC. This translates into CASSLSGDRGHEQFF.

The chain employs TRBV6-2 or TRBV6-3 and TRBJ2-6, with D perhaps matching TRBD1 (5 bases). Trimming stripped 5 bases from V and 13 bases from J, with 15 bases between. This CDR3 region has 13 residues. CDR1 is MNHEY and CDR2 is SVGEGT in the germline V gene. CDR3 protein: CASSPTVHIVLTF. The CDR3 nucleotides are TGTGCCAGCAGTCCGACAGTCCATATAGTCCTGACTTTC.

The V and J genes are TRBV28 and TRBJ2-6; 7 bases match TRBD2. The CDR3 is made up of 16 amino acids. The V gene end was trimmed by 6 bases and the J gene end by 4 bases; junction bases not matched to a gene: 9. CDR1 is MDHEN and CDR2 is SYDVKM in the germline V gene. CDR3 region: CASSTHPGGGANVLTF. The CDR3 DNA sequence: TGTGCCAGCAGCACGCATCCGGGGGGAGGGGCCAACGTCCTGACTTTC. Variable domain in full (rest from reference TRBV28 and TRBJ2-6): DVKVTQSSRYLVKRTGEKVFLECVQDMDHENMFWYRQDPGLGLRLIYFSYDVKMKEKGDIPEGYSVSREKKERFSLILESASTNQTSMYLCASSTHPGGGANVLTFGAGSRLTVL.

The chain uses TRBV24-1 and TRBJ1-1; D call uncertain. Trimming cost V 7 bases and J 1 base, with 21 bases left between them. Germline V gives CDR1 KGHDR, CDR2 SFDVKD. This CDR3 contains 17 residues. The CDR3 bases are TGTGCCACCAGCACCATAAGGAACAGCCTAAAGAACACTGAAGCTTTCTTT. Residues: CATSTIRNSLKNTEAFF.

The V gene is TRBV4-1, the J gene TRBJ1-1; maybe TRBD1 (6 bases). This CDR3 spans 16 amino acids. Trimming took off 1 base at V and 2 bases at J, with 14 bases between the two ends. Germline V gene data show CDR1 as MGHRA and CDR2 as YSYEKL. CDR3 sequence (DNA): TGCGCCAGCAGCCAAGGAACCGGACAGTCCAACACTGAAGCTTTCTTT. Translating gives CASSQGTGQSNTEAFF.

This sequence joins TRBV5-4 and TRBJ2-7; TRBD1 matches 8 bases. This CDR3 spans 15 amino acids. V shed 3 bases and J 4 bases; nucleotides not matched to a gene: 9. Germline CDR1 SGHNT, CDR2 YYREEE (reference sequence). In DNA form, the CDR3 reads TGTGCCAGCAGCTCGAGGGCAGGGGGCGGGTACGAGCAGTACTTC. It codes for CASSSRAGGGYEQYF.

The genes are TRBV5-6 and TRBJ1-2; TRBD1 agrees at 11 bases. The CDR3 length is 15 residues. V trimming: 0 bases; J trimming: 4 bases; junction bases outside the gene matches: 2. Germline V lookup: CDR1 SGHDT, CDR2 YYEEEE. The CDR3 region is CASSLGTGGVYGYTF. The CDR3 nucleotides read TGTGCCAGCAGCTTGGGGACAGGGGGCGTCTATGGCTACACCTTC.

This sequence joins TRBV7-8 and TRBJ2-7, with D possibly matching TRBD1 (5 bases). V lost 2 bases and J 2 bases, leaving 13 bases between the germline ends. Per germline, CDR1 SGHVS and CDR2 FQNEAQ. The CDR3 length is 15 residues. The CDR3 reads CASSLIETEPYEQYF. Here the CDR3 DNA reads TGTGCCAGCAGCTTAATTGAGACAGAGCCCTACGAGCAGTACTTC.